Each of the 27 T cell receptor beta chains below was sequenced from the same sample in a study of PD-L1 blockade in urothelial cancer (TCRdb year 2017). Library creation used the immunoSEQ multiplex PCR assay. The source is immuneACCESS, and TCRdb retained only in-frame sequences with V and J called. Part of the clones is not carried over; for the studies checked, unresolved V genes explain less than half of this, and the remainder is unexplained. The sample data list about 79,000 clones, and 75% to 90% of these were observed just once. The biggest ten clones account for 15% of the sample. This sample's time point label indicates: pretreatment peripheral blood. The material was PBMCs, obtained around atezolizumab (anti-PD-L1) treatment. The receptors stem from a man between 60 and 75 years old with urothelial cancer.

The chain couples TRBV5-1 to TRBJ2-7, with 8 nucleotides matching TRBD2. This CDR3 comprises 15 residues. Unmatched junction bases numbered 7, after V lost 3 bases and J lost 2 bases. Germline loops: CDR1 SGHRS, CDR2 YFSETQ. CDR3 bases: TGCGCCAGCAGCTACGGGAGCGGGGGCCCCTACGAGCAGTACTTC. Translating gives CASSYGSGGPYEQYF.

The rearrangement uses TRBV10-2 and TRBJ2-7; the D gene is possibly TRBD2 (6 bases). Germline CDR1 WSHSY, CDR2 SAAADI. This CDR3 region has 13 residues. Trimming took 0 bases from V and 6 from J, leaving 9 bases between them. This chain's CDR3 is CASSESRGGEQYF. In DNA, the CDR3 is TGCGCCAGCAGTGAGTCGCGGGGTGGCGAGCAGTACTTC.

A single count supports this clone. CDR3 region: CASSSRLATLNYGYTF. Here the CDR3 DNA reads TGTGCCAGCAGTTCCCGATTAGCCACCCTTAACTATGGCTACACCTTC. The J gene is TRBJ1-2, the V gene TRBV27; unclear D gene. CDR1 is MNHEY and CDR2 is SMNVEV in the germline V gene (reference sequence). This CDR3 has 16 residues. The V and J ends lost 4 bases and 1 base respectively, with 16 bases between them.

The V call is TRBV6-6, the J call TRBJ1-1, with 8 bases aligning to TRBD1. V shed 7 bases, J shed 2 bases, and the junction held 3 bases outside the gene matches. The CDR3 covers 13 residues. Germline V gene lookup returns CDR1 MNHNY and CDR2 SVGAGI (reference sequence). CDR3 in DNA: TGTGCCAGCAAGGGACAGGTAAACACTGAAGCTTTCTTT. It specifies CASKGQVNTEAFF.

The gene calls are TRBV6-4 and TRBJ2-5, with TRBD2 matching 12 bases. Unmatched junction bases numbered 9, after V lost 2 bases and J lost 5 bases. This CDR3 has 17 residues. In germline, CDR1 is MRHNA, CDR2 SNTAGT. CDR3 sequence reads: CASSDEASGGAGETQYF. The CDR3 coding sequence is TGTGCCAGCAGTGACGAGGCTAGCGGGGGGGCCGGCGAGACCCAGTACTTC.

The genes are TRBV6-1 and TRBJ1-3; tentatively, D is TRBD1 (6 bases). Trimming pared 6 bases from V and 4 bases from J, leaving 13 bases between. Germline loops: CDR1 MNHNS, CDR2 SASEGT. This CDR3 is 14 amino acids long. This CDR3 is CASRLGTYGNTIYF. The DNA of the CDR3 is TGTGCCAGCAGACTCGGGACATACGGAAACACCATATATTTT.

The J gene is TRBJ1-5, the V gene TRBV7-2; D gene unclear. CDR3 size: 16 residues. The ends were cut back, 5 bases at V and 0 bases at J, with 14 bases in the middle. Germline V gene sequence: CDR1 SGHTA, CDR2 FQGNSA. In DNA, the CDR3 is TGTGCCAGCAGCCGCGACATACGTGATAGCAATCAGCCCCAGCATTTT. Residues: CASSRDIRDSNQPQHF.

The sample holds one count of this clone. The rearrangement uses TRBV7-3 and TRBJ2-1, with D perhaps TRBD2 (6 bases). The V and J ends lost 2 bases and 7 bases respectively, with 9 bases between them. Germline V lookup: CDR1 SGHTA, CDR2 FQGTGA. The CDR3 runs to 13 residues. This chain's CDR3 is CASSLGAGNEQFF. The CDR3 DNA reads TGTGCCAGCAGCTTAGGGGCGGGGAATGAGCAGTTCTTC.

This clone was seen a few times. V usage is TRBV30 and J usage is TRBJ1-5, with D possibly being TRBD1 (6 bases). This CDR3 contains 13 residues. Trimming cost V 1 base and J 6 bases, with 10 bases left between them. Germline-derived CDR1 and CDR2 are GTSNPN and SVGIG (reference sequence). CDR3 sequence reads: CAWSEVGGQPQHF. In nucleotides, the CDR3 is TGTGCCTGGAGTGAGGTAGGGGGTCAGCCCCAGCATTTT. Full variable domain (rest looked up from reference TRBV30 and TRBJ1-5): SQTIHQWPATLVQPVGSPLSLECTVEGTSNPNLYWYRQAAGRGLQLLFYSVGIGQISSEVPQNLSASRPQDRQFILSSKKLLLSDSGFYLCAWSEVGGQPQHFGDGTRLSIL.

The chain links TRBV19 to TRBJ2-6, with D possibly being TRBD1 (5 bases). Germline CDR1 is LNHDA and CDR2 is SQIVND (reference sequence). The CDR3 extends over 17 amino acids. Between the trimmed V and J ends, which lost 7 bases and 4 bases, there was a span of 20 bases. In nucleotides, the CDR3 is TGTGCCAGTAAAGGGGATAAGGGAACGTCCGGGGCCAACGTCCTGACTTTC. Amino acids: CASKGDKGTSGANVLTF.

This clone was recorded a few times. This rearrangement joins TRBV4-1 to TRBJ1-2; tentatively, D is TRBD1 (6 bases). Germline V gives CDR1 MGHRA, CDR2 YSYEKL. CDR3 length equals 15 residues. V lost 1 base and J 5 bases, leaving 14 bases between the germline ends. The CDR3 coding sequence is TGCGCCAGCAGCCAAGGGGGGCAGAACCTTTATGGCTACACCTTC. Translating it yields CASSQGGQNLYGYTF.

V gene TRBV13 combines with J gene TRBJ2-3, with 13 nucleotides matching TRBD2. This CDR3 is built from 16 residues. V trimming: 10 bases; J trimming: 3 bases; junction bases outside the gene matches: 10. Germline CDR1 and CDR2: PRHDT and FYEKMQ (reference sequence). CDR3 region: CATTATSGGITDTQYF. The CDR3 nucleotides are TGTGCCACCACCGCGACTAGCGGGGGGATAACAGATACGCAGTATTTT.

The rearrangement uses TRBV5-1 and TRBJ1-1; 8 bases line up with TRBD1. Germline V gene sequence: CDR1 SGHRS, CDR2 YFSETQ. J was trimmed by 3 bases and V by 6 bases; bases with no gene match: 13. This CDR3 has 16 residues. The CDR3 region has the DNA TGCGCCAGCAAGCCGGCAGGGGGCCGGGTTCACACTGAAGCTTTCTTT. It encodes CASKPAGGRVHTEAFF.

V gene TRBV5-1 combines with J gene TRBJ2-3, with 7 positions matching TRBD1. The CDR3 is 15 residues long. The J segment lost 1 base and the V segment lost 5 bases, leaving 7 bases of the junction unmatched. CDR1 and CDR2 from the germline V gene are SGHRS and YFSETQ. CDR3 region: CASSLDRAGTDTQYF. The DNA of the CDR3 is TGCGCCAGCAGTTTAGACAGGGCGGGCACAGATACGCAGTATTTT.

This clone was recorded a few times. This sequence joins TRBV2 and TRBJ2-7; 8 bases align to TRBD1. The CDR3 consists of 12 residues. V trimming: 8 bases; J trimming: 6 bases; junction bases outside the gene matches: 6. The germline CDR1 and CDR2 sequences are SNHLY and FYNNEI. CDR3 bases: TGTGCCAGCCAGGCGGACAGGGCCGAGCAGTACTTC. Its translation: CASQADRAEQYF.

The genes are TRBV6-6 and TRBJ2-7; maybe TRBD2 (5 bases). Germline-derived CDR1 and CDR2 are MNHNY and SVGAGI (reference sequence). V lost 5 bases and J 2 bases, leaving 16 bases between the germline ends. This CDR3 region has 15 residues. The CDR3 nucleotides read TGTGCCAGCAGTGTGGGCGGGCTTGGGACCTACGAGCAGTACTTC. As protein: CASSVGGLGTYEQYF.

The V call is TRBV21-1, the J call TRBJ1-4. TRBV21-1 is given as a pseudogene. CDR3 length: 17 residues. The CDR3 loop reads CASSRDLGGATNEKLFF. The CDR3 bases are TGTGCCAGCAGCCGGGACTTAGGAGGGGCAACTAATGAAAAACTGTTTTTT.

J is TRBJ2-2 and V is TRBV5-1, with 12 bases identical to TRBD2. Trimming took 7 bases from V and 3 from J; bases not matched to a gene: 4. The CDR3 contains 15 residues. Per the germline V gene, CDR1 is SGHRS and CDR2 is YFSETQ. The CDR3 DNA reads as TGCGCCAGCGCTAGCGGGGGGGCCTACACCGGGGAGCTGTTTTTT. Residues: CASASGGAYTGELFF.

J is TRBJ2-7 and V is TRBV13, with 7 positions matching TRBD1. The junction had 6 bases not matched to a gene; V was cut back by 4 bases and J by 0 bases. The CDR3 consists of 15 residues. Germline assignment: CDR1 PRHDT and CDR2 FYEKMQ (reference sequence). CDR3 coding DNA: TGTGCCAGCAGCTCCAACAGGGGCCCCTCCTACGAGCAGTACTTC. Its translation is CASSSNRGPSYEQYF. The full variable domain, with the rest looked up from reference TRBV13 and TRBJ2-7, is AAGVIQSPRHLIKEKRETATLKCYPIPRHDTVYWYQQGPGQDPQFLISFYEKMQSDKGSIPDRFSAQQFSDYHSELNMSSLELGDSALYFCASSSNRGPSYEQYFGPGTRLTVT.

The chain uses TRBV18 and TRBJ1-5, with D perhaps TRBD1 (5 bases). There are 16 residues in the CDR3. V was clipped by 3 bases and J by 0 bases, with 12 bases between them. CDR1 KGHSH and CDR2 LQKENI come from the germline V gene. The CDR3 bases are TGTGCCAGCTCACCCCTCGGGGGGGGTAGCAATCAGCCCCAGCATTTT. Amino acids: CASSPLGGGSNQPQHF.

This clone was seen just once. The chain links TRBV10-3 to TRBJ1-2; D might be TRBD1 (5 bases). Trimming left V 0 bases short and J 7 bases short, with 12 bases between. CDR3 size: 14 residues. Germline assignment: CDR1 ENHRY and CDR2 SYGVKD. This CDR3 is CAISESQVAFGYTF. The DNA of the CDR3 is TGTGCCATCAGTGAGTCACAGGTGGCCTTTGGCTACACCTTC.

The CDR3 DNA sequence: TGCGCCAGCAGCTATAACGACAGGGCTGGAGAGCAGTACTTC. As protein: CASSYNDRAGEQYF. The chain recombines TRBV5-1 with TRBJ2-7; the match to TRBD1 covers 7 bases. Germline CDR1 reads SGHRS; CDR2 reads YFSETQ. Germline trimming cut 3 bases from V and 7 bases from J; bases unmatched to any gene: 10. The CDR3 contains 14 residues.

V and J are TRBV7-2 and TRBJ1-1; perhaps TRBD1 as D (5 bases). Germline values: CDR1 SGHTA, CDR2 FQGNSA. V lost 3 bases to trimming and J lost 7 bases, with 21 bases between them. The CDR3 has 16 residues. CDR3 coding DNA: TGTGCCAGCAGCTTGACTTCGACAGCTAAGGGAAGTGAAGCTTTCTTT. Protein product: CASSLTSTAKGSEAFF.

The chain uses TRBV28 and TRBJ2-1; 8 nucleotides line up with TRBD1. Losses at the gene ends were 6 bases for V and 3 bases for J; bases not matched to a gene: 7. Germline CDR1 reads MDHEN; CDR2 reads SYDVKM. The CDR3 has 15 amino acids. The CDR3 DNA follows: TGTGCCAGCAGCCGTGACAGGGGCGTCTACAATGAGCAGTTCTTC. Its protein is CASSRDRGVYNEQFF.

Comment on this clone: A read error may account for a junction end that differs from germline. The gene calls are TRBV7-2 and TRBJ2-1; D possibly corresponds to TRBD2 (5 bases). The CDR3 length is 13 residues. Germline V gives CDR1 SGHTA, CDR2 FQGNSA. The CDR3 region is CASSLASYNEQFF. The DNA for the CDR3 is TGTGCCAGCAGCCTAGCTAGCTACAATGAGCAGTTCTTC. The full variable domain, with the rest looked up from reference TRBV7-2 and TRBJ2-1, is GAGVSQSPSNKVTEKGKDVELRCDPISGHTALYWYRQSLGQGLEFLIYFQGNSAPDKSGLPSDRFSAERTGGSVSTLTIQRTQQEDSAVYLCASSLASYNEQFFGPGTRLTVL.

This chain joins TRBV9 and TRBJ2-5; D unclear. Germline loops: CDR1 SGDLS, CDR2 YYNGEE. Between the trimmed V and J ends, which lost 0 bases and 3 bases, there was a span of 3 bases. The CDR3 spans 12 residues. For the CDR3, the DNA is TGTGCCAGCAGCGTAGCCGAAGAGACCCAGTACTTC. It specifies CASSVAEETQYF.

The CDR3 DNA reads TGTGCCAGCTCCCGGGACAGTCAGTCGTTAAACAATGAGCAGTTCTTC. Protein product: CASSRDSQSLNNEQFF. The chain links TRBV18 to TRBJ2-1; 7 bases line up with TRBD1. V lost 6 bases to trimming and J lost 5 bases; unmatched junction nucleotides: 13. CDR1 and CDR2 (germline): KGHSH, LQKENI. The CDR3 covers 16 residues.